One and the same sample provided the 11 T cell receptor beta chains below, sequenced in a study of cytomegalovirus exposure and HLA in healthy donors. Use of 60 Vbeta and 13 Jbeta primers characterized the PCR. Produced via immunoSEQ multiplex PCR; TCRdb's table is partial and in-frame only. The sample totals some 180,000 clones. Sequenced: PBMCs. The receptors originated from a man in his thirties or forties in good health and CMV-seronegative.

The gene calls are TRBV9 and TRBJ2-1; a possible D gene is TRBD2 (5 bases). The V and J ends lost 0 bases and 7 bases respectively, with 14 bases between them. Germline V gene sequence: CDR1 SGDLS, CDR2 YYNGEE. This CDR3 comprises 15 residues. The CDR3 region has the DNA TGTGCCAGCAGCGTAGGGGGAGCCCCGGTGAATGAGCAGTTCTTC. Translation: CASSVGGAPVNEQFF.

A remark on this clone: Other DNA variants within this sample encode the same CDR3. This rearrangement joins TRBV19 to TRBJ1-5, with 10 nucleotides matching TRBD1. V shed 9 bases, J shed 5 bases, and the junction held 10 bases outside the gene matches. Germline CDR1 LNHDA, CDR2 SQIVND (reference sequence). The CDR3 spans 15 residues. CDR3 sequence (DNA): TGTGCCAGCACCAAAATAGGGACAGGGGATCAGCCCCAGCATTTT. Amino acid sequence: CASTKIGTGDQPQHF.

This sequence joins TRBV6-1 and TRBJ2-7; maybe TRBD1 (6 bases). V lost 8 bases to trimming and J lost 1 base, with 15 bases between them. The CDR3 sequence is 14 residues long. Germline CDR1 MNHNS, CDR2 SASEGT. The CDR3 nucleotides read TGTGCCAGCTCTCCCCGGACAGAGTCCTACGAGCAGTACTTC. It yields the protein CASSPRTESYEQYF.

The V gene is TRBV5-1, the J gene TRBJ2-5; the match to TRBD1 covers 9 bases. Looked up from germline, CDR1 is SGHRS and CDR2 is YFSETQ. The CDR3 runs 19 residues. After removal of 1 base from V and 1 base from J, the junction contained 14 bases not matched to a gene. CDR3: CASSLRSVGTGRGQETQYF. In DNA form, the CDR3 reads TGCGCCAGCAGCTTGCGGTCGGTGGGGACAGGGCGAGGCCAAGAGACCCAGTACTTC.

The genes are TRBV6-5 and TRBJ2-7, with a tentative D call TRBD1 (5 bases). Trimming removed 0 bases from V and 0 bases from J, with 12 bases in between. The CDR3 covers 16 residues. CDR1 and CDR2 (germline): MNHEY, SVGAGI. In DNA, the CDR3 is TGTGCCAGCAGTTACTCGTTGCAGGGTAACTCCTACGAGCAGTACTTC. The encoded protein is CASSYSLQGNSYEQYF.

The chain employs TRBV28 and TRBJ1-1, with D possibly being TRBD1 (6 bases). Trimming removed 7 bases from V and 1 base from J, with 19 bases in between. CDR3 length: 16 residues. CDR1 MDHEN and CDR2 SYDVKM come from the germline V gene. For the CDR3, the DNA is TGTGCCAGCACTCTCTCCATGGGGGCCAGGAACACTGAAGCTTTCTTT. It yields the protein CASTLSMGARNTEAFF.

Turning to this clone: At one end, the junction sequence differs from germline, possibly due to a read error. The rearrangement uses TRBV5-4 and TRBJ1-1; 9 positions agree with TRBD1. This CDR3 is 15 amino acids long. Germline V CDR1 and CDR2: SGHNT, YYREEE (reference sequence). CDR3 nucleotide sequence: TGTACCAGCAGCTTGGGACAGGGTTGGAACACTGAAGCTTTCTTT. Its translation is CTSSLGQGWNTEAFF.

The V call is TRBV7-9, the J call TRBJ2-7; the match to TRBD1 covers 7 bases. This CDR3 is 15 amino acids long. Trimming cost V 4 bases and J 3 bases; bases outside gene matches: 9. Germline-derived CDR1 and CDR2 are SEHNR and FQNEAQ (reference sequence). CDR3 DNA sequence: TGTGCCAGCAGCTCCGACAGGGCATCGTTCTACGAGCAGTACTTC. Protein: CASSSDRASFYEQYF.

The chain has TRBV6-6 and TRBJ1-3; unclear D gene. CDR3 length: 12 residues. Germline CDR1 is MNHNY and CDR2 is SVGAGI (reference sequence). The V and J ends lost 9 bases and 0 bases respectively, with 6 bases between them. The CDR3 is CASLGSGNTIYF. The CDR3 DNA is TGTGCCAGTCTCGGCTCTGGAAACACCATATATTTT.

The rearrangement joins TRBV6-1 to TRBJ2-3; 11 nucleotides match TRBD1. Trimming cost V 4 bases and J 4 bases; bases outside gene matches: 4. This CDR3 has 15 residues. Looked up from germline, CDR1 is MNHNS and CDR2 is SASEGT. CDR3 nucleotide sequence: TGTGCCAGCAGTGTAGGACAGGGGGCTGCAGATACGCAGTATTTT. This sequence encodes CASSVGQGAADTQYF.

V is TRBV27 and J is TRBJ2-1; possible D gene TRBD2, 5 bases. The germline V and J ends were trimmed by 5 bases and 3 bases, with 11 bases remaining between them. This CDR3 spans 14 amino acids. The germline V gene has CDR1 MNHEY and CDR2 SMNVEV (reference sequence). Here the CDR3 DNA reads TGTGCCAGCAGTACACTAGGAGGCTACAATGAGCAGTTCTTC. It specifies CASSTLGGYNEQFF.